This record covers a single T cell receptor beta chain. Its cognate antigen is unknown. V gave up 0 bases and J gave up 3 bases, with 17 bases separating them. In germline, CDR1 is SGHNT, CDR2 YYREEE (reference sequence). The CDR3 runs 17 residues. These data belong to a study of shared clonotypes between healthy human individuals. Study-level findings and limits: At large depth, rarefaction still showed sorted-subset sequencing to be incomplete. All-four-donor shared clonotypes had higher generation probabilities than non-shared clonotypes did.

Measured with immunoSEQ multiplex PCR; TCRdb has only the in-frame clones, and not every one. The sample includes about 710,000 clones, 55% to 85% of them seen just once. The gene calls are TRBV5-4 and TRBJ2-3, with D possibly being TRBD1 (5 bases). The origin of this receptor is a woman under 40 in good health. Material for sequencing was memory CD4+ T cells sorted from blood. Subset meaning: CD45RA-negative fraction. The CDR3 spells CASSLVPTATITDTQYF. The DNA of the CDR3 is TGTGCCAGCAGCTTGGTGCCGACAGCAACAATTACAGATACGCAGTATTTT.